The next 2 T cell receptor beta chains were all read from a single sample in a study of shared clonotypes between healthy human individuals. Sequencing used immunoSEQ multiplex PCR; TCRdb keeps in-frame clones, though not all of them. The sample shows approximately 1,000,000 clones, around three quarters of them seen only once. Sequenced input: memory CD4+ T cells from PBMCs. Subset denoted: CD45RA-negative fraction. The receptors shown here come from a man younger than 30 in good health. Some clones in this sample may be carry-over from other donors' samples.

This clone was counted between two and nine times. The chain employs TRBV2 and TRBJ2-7, with 7 positions matching TRBD2. Trimming cost V 5 bases and J 4 bases; bases outside gene matches: 17. The CDR3 consists of 17 residues. Germline V gene lookup returns CDR1 SNHLY and CDR2 FYNNEI. The CDR3 loop is CASSPRNDIFGGYEQYF. The CDR3 coding sequence is TGTGCCAGCAGTCCCCGCAACGATATTTTCGGGGGGTACGAGCAGTACTTC.

This clone was picked up one time. The V call is TRBV15, the J call TRBJ1-3; maybe TRBD1 (6 bases). Germline lookup yields CDR1 LNHNV and CDR2 YYDKDF (reference sequence). The CDR3 runs 15 residues. The V end was cut by 4 bases, the J end by 8 bases, with 18 bases between. The CDR3 DNA reads TGTGCCACCAGCAACACAGGGTCCCCTCGAGACACCATATATTTT. Its protein is CATSNTGSPRDTIYF.